These 8 T cell receptor beta chains originate from one sample sequenced in a study of blood T cells in healthy people across ages. Using a J-beta primer mix together with a sample-barcoded 5' primer, a second PCR was run for about 6 to 11 cycles. TCRdb re-derived calls from the 5' RACE reads in MiXCR, one entry per CDR3 protein. The data hold under 2,000,000 distinct CDR3 sequences, with approximately 50% observed a single time. What was sequenced was blood. The receptors were sampled from a woman between 35 and 50 years old in good health.

The J gene is TRBJ2-5, the V gene TRBV5-1, with TRBD1 as a possible D gene (5 bases). V was cut by 0 bases and J by 11 bases, with 14 bases left in between. CDR1 and CDR2 from the germline V gene are SGHRS and YFSETQ. The CDR3 consists of 13 residues. CDR3 in amino acids: CASSLGQQYGQYF. Here the CDR3 DNA reads TGCGCCAGCAGCTTGGGACAGCAGTACGGGCAGTACTTC.

The chain employs TRBV10-3 and TRBJ1-2, with 9 bases aligning to TRBD1. The CDR3 is made up of 14 amino acids. Germline lookup yields CDR1 ENHRY and CDR2 SYGVKD. With 4 bases clipped from V and 2 bases from J, the junction kept 2 bases outside the gene matches. The CDR3 coding sequence is TGTGCCATCAGTGCCGGGACAGGGAACTATGGCTACACCTTC. Encoded protein: CAISAGTGNYGYTF.

The chain links TRBV15 to TRBJ2-3; D ambiguous. V was pared by 1 base and J by 0 bases, with 14 bases between. This CDR3 is built from 17 residues. CDR1 LNHNV and CDR2 YYDKDF come from the germline V gene (reference sequence). The DNA of the CDR3 is TGTGCCACCAGCAGAGCCCCTATCCCCCAAAGCACAGATACGCAGTATTTT. Translated, it gives CATSRAPIPQSTDTQYF. The whole variable domain, remainder taken from reference TRBV15 and TRBJ2-3, is DAMVIQNPRYQVTQFGKPVTLSCSQTLNHNVMYWYQQKSSQAPKLLFHYYDKDFNNEADTPDNFQSRRPNTSFCFLDIRSPGLGDTAMYLCATSRAPIPQSTDTQYFGPGTRLTVL.

Of note for this clonotype: At one end the junction does not follow the germline gene, possibly because of a read error. The chain combines TRBV15 with TRBJ1-2; 8 positions match TRBD1. Germline CDR1 LNHNV, CDR2 YYDKDF (reference sequence). The length of the CDR3 is 16 residues. The CDR3: CATSERQGLANYDYTF. The CDR3 region has the DNA TGTGCCACCAGCGAAAGACAGGGGCTAGCTAACTATGACTACACCTTC.

The chain couples TRBV15 to TRBJ1-2; TRBD1 is a possible D gene (5 bases). V lost 3 bases and J lost 3, with 14 bases in between. There are 15 residues in the CDR3. Germline V lookup: CDR1 LNHNV, CDR2 YYDKDF (reference sequence). The CDR3: CATSSGDGGDYGYTF. The CDR3, as DNA: TGTGCCACCAGCAGCGGGGATGGGGGGGACTATGGCTACACCTTC.

This clonotype has only one observation. The V and J genes are TRBV29-1 and TRBJ2-5; 7 nucleotides line up with TRBD2. V shed 2 bases and J 11 bases; nucleotides not matched to a gene: 23. The CDR3 covers 17 residues. The germline CDR1 and CDR2 sequences are SQVTM and ANQGSEA. In DNA form, the CDR3 reads TGCAGCGTTGAAAGCGGGGAGTCTCGGGTGTCCTACAATGAGCAGTACTTC. Translated, it gives CSVESGESRVSYNEQYF.

The chain links TRBV28 to TRBJ1-2; D is perhaps TRBD1 (5 bases). Between the trimmed V and J ends, which lost 6 bases and 2 bases, there was a span of 19 bases. CDR1 is MDHEN and CDR2 is SYDVKM in the germline V gene. The CDR3 is 16 residues long. The CDR3 protein is CASSPRGAAGNYGYTF. In DNA, the CDR3 is TGTGCCAGCAGCCCAAGGGGTGCGGCAGGGAACTATGGCTACACCTTC.

In this sample, this clonotype turned up a few times. The chain employs TRBV7-2 and TRBJ2-4; 7 bases are shared with TRBD2. Gene TRBJ2-5 matches the end of the DNA better, so the J call may be wrong. The CDR3 contains 15 residues. Germline V gene lookup returns CDR1 SGHTA and CDR2 FQGNSA. The CDR3 region is CASSDSTSLGETQYF. CDR3 bases: TGTGCCAGCAGCGATTCGACTAGCTTAGGAGAGACCCAGTACTTC.